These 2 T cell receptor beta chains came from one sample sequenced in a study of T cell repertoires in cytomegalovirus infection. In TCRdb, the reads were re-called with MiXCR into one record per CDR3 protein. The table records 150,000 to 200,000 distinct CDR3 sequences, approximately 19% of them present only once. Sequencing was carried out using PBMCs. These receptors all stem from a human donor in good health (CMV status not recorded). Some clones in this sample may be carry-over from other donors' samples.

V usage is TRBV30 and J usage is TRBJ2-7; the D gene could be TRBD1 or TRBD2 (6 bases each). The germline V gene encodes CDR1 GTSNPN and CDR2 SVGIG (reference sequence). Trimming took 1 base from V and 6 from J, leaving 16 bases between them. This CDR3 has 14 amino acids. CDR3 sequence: CAWSEGGLRGEQYF. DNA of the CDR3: TGTGCCTGGAGTGAAGGGGGACTGAGGGGCGAGCAGTACTTC.

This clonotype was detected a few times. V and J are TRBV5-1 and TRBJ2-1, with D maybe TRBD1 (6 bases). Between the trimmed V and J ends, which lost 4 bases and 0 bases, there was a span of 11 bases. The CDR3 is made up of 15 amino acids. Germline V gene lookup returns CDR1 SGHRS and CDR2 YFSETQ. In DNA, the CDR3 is TGCGCCAGCAGCCCGGGACAATACTCCTACAATGAGCAGTTCTTC. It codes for CASSPGQYSYNEQFF. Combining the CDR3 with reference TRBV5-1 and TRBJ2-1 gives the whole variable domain KAGVTQTPRYLIKTRGQQVTLSCSPISGHRSVSWYQQTPGQGLQFLFEYFSETQRNKGNFPGRFSGRQFSNSRSEMNVSTLELGDSALYLCASSPGQYSYNEQFFGPGTRLTVL.